Listed here are 9 T cell receptor beta chains from one sample, sequenced in a study of molecular identifiers for immune sequencing clone quantification. A single record per CDR3 protein comes from TCRdb applying MiXCR to the PCR reads. The sample has 90,000 or so distinct CDR3 sequences, about 21% seen once. The material sequenced was naive CD8+ T cells from blood, with Jurkat cell RNA spiked in. This sample's subset: FACS-sorted CD8+CD4-CCR7+CD45RA+ naive T cells. The receptors come from a human donor in good health. Some libraries in this study had Jurkat cell RNA spiked in.

Concerning this clonotype itself: A much larger clone lies a single base off, so this may be a read error. This rearrangement joins TRBV20-1 to TRBJ2-3; 12 positions match TRBD2. Germline V gives CDR1 DFQATT, CDR2 SNEGSKA (reference sequence). After removal of 7 bases from V and 2 bases from J, the junction contained 4 bases not matched to a gene. The CDR3 consists of 14 residues. The CDR3: CSVTSGGTTDTQYF. CDR3 DNA sequence: TGCAGTGTTACTAGCGGGGGGACCACAGATACGCAGTATTTT.

This clonotype was seen many times. CDR3 DNA: TGTGCCAGCAGTTTCCCATCTGGCCAGCAGTACTTC. Translated, it gives CASSFPSGQQYF. The chain combines TRBV27 with TRBJ2-7; no definite D call. This CDR3 spans 12 amino acids. Per the germline V gene, CDR1 is MNHEY and CDR2 is SMNVEV (reference sequence). The germline V and J ends were trimmed by 3 bases and 8 bases, with 11 bases remaining between them.

This clonotype came up many times. The chain couples TRBV10-3 to TRBJ2-4, with D possibly being TRBD1 (6 bases). The germline V and J ends were trimmed by 5 bases and 9 bases, with 17 bases remaining between them. CDR3 length equals 14 residues. The germline gives CDR1 ENHRY, CDR2 SYGVKD. The CDR3, as DNA: TGTGCCATCAGTAATTCCGGGACACTTCCCATTCAGTACTTC. It codes for CAISNSGTLPIQYF.

This clonotype was recorded a few times. The chain joins TRBV12-5 to TRBJ2-5, with a tentative D call TRBD1 (6 bases). Germline CDR1 LGHNT, CDR2 FRNRAP. Trimming left V 5 bases short and J 3 bases short, with 10 bases between. The CDR3 has 13 residues. CDR3 amino acids: CASGVWTEETQYF. The DNA for the CDR3 is TGTGCTAGTGGTGTATGGACAGAAGAGACCCAGTACTTC.

This chain links TRBV27 with TRBJ1-6; D not resolved. The length of the CDR3 is 12 residues. Germline values: CDR1 MNHEY, CDR2 SMNVEV (reference sequence). The V gene lost 5 bases and the J gene lost 9 bases, with 8 bases spanning the gap. In DNA, the CDR3 is TGTGCCAGCAGTCCCGGGATTTCACCCCTCCACTTT. Protein product: CASSPGISPLHF.

This clonotype has just a few counts. The chain joins TRBV3-1 to TRBJ2-7; D is perhaps TRBD1 or TRBD2 (5 bases each). V lost 0 bases, J lost 3 bases, and 15 bases lay in between. Germline V gives CDR1 LGHDT, CDR2 YNNKEL (reference sequence). The CDR3 length is 16 residues. The chain's CDR3 is CASSQDPYRRFYEQYF. The CDR3 DNA sequence: TGTGCCAGCAGCCAAGACCCTTACAGGAGGTTCTACGAGCAGTACTTC.

This clonotype was seen repeatedly, ten times or more. The chain couples TRBV3-1 to TRBJ1-5, with D maybe TRBD1 (5 bases). V lost 0 bases and J lost 2, with 14 bases in between. The CDR3 has 17 residues. Germline V gives CDR1 LGHDT, CDR2 YNNKEL (reference sequence). In DNA, the CDR3 is TGTGCCAGCAGCCAAGATCCTGGCCAGGGAGGCAATCAGCCCCAGCATTTT. Its protein is CASSQDPGQGGNQPQHF.

This clonotype was seen repeatedly, ten times or more. CDR3 DNA: TGCAGCGTTGAGATTGAGTGGGGCCTCACTAGCACAGATACGCAGTATTTT. Translating it yields CSVEIEWGLTSTDTQYF. This chain joins TRBV29-1 and TRBJ2-3; D may be TRBD1 (5 bases). Per germline, CDR1 SQVTM and CDR2 ANQGSEA. Trimming stripped 3 bases from V and 0 bases from J, with 19 bases between. The CDR3 extends over 17 amino acids.

This clonotype has a count of ten or more. This chain uses TRBV19 with TRBJ1-5; 9 nucleotides match TRBD1. V was pared by 5 bases and J by 5 bases, with 10 bases of the junction left unmatched. This CDR3 comprises 16 residues. Germline CDR1 LNHDA, CDR2 SQIVND (reference sequence). The CDR3 region has the DNA TGTGCCAGTAGTCCTCGGACAGGGGCCGGAGATCAGCCCCAGCATTTT. It specifies CASSPRTGAGDQPQHF.